The text below deals with one T cell receptor beta chain. The protocol was immunoSEQ multiplex PCR, while the TCRdb copy is restricted to in-frame clones and leaves out a portion. The top ten hold 2.5% to 3.5% of the sample, which has approximately 250,000 clones, about 87% seen once. These data belong to a study of blood T cell repertoires in COVID-19. Overall study context: In each case, the material was cDNA or gDNA derived from T cells, B-cell-depleted T cells, or PBMCs.

This CDR3 is built from 15 residues. Germline assignment: CDR1 SGHVS and CDR2 FNYEAQ. Trimming left V 0 bases short and J 4 bases short, with 9 bases between. This chain uses TRBV7-6 with TRBJ2-2, with D unclear. The source material was PBMCs or T cells enriched from blood (not recorded which). This TCR came from a woman between 40 and 55 years old who had been exposed to COVID-19. CDR3 coding DNA: TGTGCCAGCAGCTTAGCGGGCAGCCGCACCGGGGAGCTGTTTTTT. Residues: CASSLAGSRTGELFF.